The next 20 T cell receptor beta chains were all read from a single sample in a study of blood T cell repertoires in COVID-19. Assay: immunoSEQ multiplex PCR; the TCRdb copy retains only in-frame clones and omits some. This sample has over 45,000 clones, with around 84% found just once. What was sequenced was peripheral blood. Receptor source: a man in his fifties with active COVID-19.

CDR3 amino acids: CASSPTGPYSPLHF. DNA for the CDR3: TGTGCCAGCAGTCCGACAGGGCCGTATTCACCCCTCCACTTT. The chain uses TRBV6-5 and TRBJ1-6; 7 nucleotides agree with TRBD1. CDR1 and CDR2 from the germline V gene are MNHEY and SVGAGI. The CDR3 contains 14 residues. The V gene end was trimmed by 5 bases and the J gene end by 8 bases; junction bases not matched to a gene: 6.

The V gene is TRBV5-1, the J gene TRBJ1-1; a weak D match, TRBD1 (6 bases). V was pared by 4 bases and J by 5 bases, with 18 bases between. Germline V gives CDR1 SGHRS, CDR2 YFSETQ. There are 15 residues in the CDR3. CDR3 amino acids: CASSGVQGKVTEAFF. CDR3 DNA sequence: TGCGCCAGCAGCGGAGTTCAGGGGAAGGTGACTGAAGCTTTCTTT.

The chain uses TRBV3-1 (or the pseudogene TRBV3-2) and TRBJ1-5, with D uncertain. V was trimmed by 1 base and J by 7 bases, leaving 11 bases between them. This CDR3 has 14 residues. CDR1 and CDR2 (germline): LGHDT, YNNKEL (reference sequence). The CDR3 region has the DNA TGTGCCAGCAGCCAAGGACTAGATCGGCAGCCCCAGCATTTT. It is translated as CASSQGLDRQPQHF.

The CDR3 sequence: CASSPREGRTEAFF. The CDR3 nucleotides are TGTGCCAGCAGCCCCCGGGAGGGCAGGACTGAAGCTTTCTTT. The rearrangement joins TRBV7-8 to TRBJ1-1; D unclear. The V end was cut by 5 bases, the J end by 5 bases, with 15 bases between. CDR1 SGHVS and CDR2 FQNEAQ come from the germline V gene. The CDR3 runs 14 residues.

In its sample, this clone was seen once. This chain uses TRBV5-1 with TRBJ1-5; possible D gene TRBD1, 6 bases. The V end was cut by 0 bases, the J end by 6 bases, with 16 bases between. The CDR3 is made up of 16 amino acids. Germline V lookup: CDR1 SGHRS, CDR2 YFSETQ. The CDR3 DNA reads TGCGCCAGCAGCTTGGTCCCAGGGGTGGTTGGTCAGCCCCAGCATTTT. Protein product: CASSLVPGVVGQPQHF.

The chain recombines TRBV20-1 with TRBJ2-3, with 13 nucleotides matching TRBD2. CDR3 length: 20 residues. Germline CDR1 DFQATT, CDR2 SNEGSKA (reference sequence). V dropped 3 bases and J dropped 2; count of bases not matched to a gene: 17. The CDR3 region is CSASTIGLAGAPISTDTQYF. The CDR3 region has the DNA TGCAGTGCTAGTACGATAGGACTAGCGGGGGCCCCAATCTCCACAGATACGCAGTATTTT.

This clone was picked up a small number of times. The gene calls are TRBV4-3 and TRBJ1-5; D might be TRBD1 (6 bases). The CDR3 has 15 amino acids. V was shortened by 5 bases and J by 0 bases, with 11 bases between the two germline ends. The germline V gene has CDR1 LGHNA and CDR2 YSLEER. CDR3 amino acids: CASSLDRDSNQPQHF. The CDR3 bases are TGCGCCAGCAGCTTGGACAGAGATAGCAATCAGCCCCAGCATTTT.

The chain has TRBV5-1 and TRBJ2-7, with TRBD1 matching over 8 bases. The germline gives CDR1 SGHRS, CDR2 YFSETQ. V was pared by 3 bases and J by 3 bases, with 11 bases of the junction left unmatched. The CDR3 has 16 amino acids. DNA of the CDR3: TGCGCCAGCAGCTCGCCTGGACAGGGACAATACTACGAGCAGTACTTC. Encoded protein: CASSSPGQGQYYEQYF.

This clone was counted a single time. The V call is TRBV9, the J call TRBJ2-2; tentative D call: TRBD2 (5 bases). The CDR3 covers 15 residues. Looked up from germline, CDR1 is SGDLS and CDR2 is YYNGEE. V lost 0 bases, J lost 3 bases, and 9 bases lay in between. In nucleotides, the CDR3 is TGTGCCAGCAGCGTAGGGACTCTAGACACCGGGGAGCTGTTTTTT. Encoded protein: CASSVGTLDTGELFF.

V is TRBV11-2 and J is TRBJ2-5; D is unclear. This CDR3 contains 12 residues. Trimming pared 5 bases from V and 3 bases from J, leaving 7 bases between. CDR1 is SGHAT and CDR2 is FQNNGV in the germline V gene. The CDR3 DNA reads as TGTGCCAGCAGCCCCCTCGAAGAGACCCAGTACTTC. Translation: CASSPLEETQYF.

The chain is built from TRBV3-1 (or the pseudogene TRBV3-2) and TRBJ1-2; D not certain. In germline, CDR1 is LGHDT, CDR2 YNNKEL (reference sequence). Trimming left V 1 base short and J 3 bases short, with 12 bases between. This CDR3 has 15 amino acids. The CDR3 sequence is CASSQGLGVDYGYTF. DNA for the CDR3: TGTGCCAGCAGCCAAGGACTCGGGGTGGACTATGGCTACACCTTC.

V and J are TRBV7-8 and TRBJ2-2, with 7 bases fitting TRBD1. The V gene's germline CDR1 is SGHVS and CDR2 FQNEAQ. With 1 base clipped from V and 1 base from J, the junction kept 6 bases outside the gene matches. The CDR3 extends over 17 amino acids. CDR3 in DNA: TGTGCCAGCAGCTTAGTCTACAGGGGAAGGAACACCGGGGAGCTGTTTTTT. This codes for CASSLVYRGRNTGELFF. Variable domain in full (rest from reference TRBV7-8 and TRBJ2-2): GAGVSQSPRYKVAKRGQDVALRCDPISGHVSLFWYQQALGQGPEFLTYFQNEAQLDKSGLPSDRFFAERPEGSVSTLKIQRTQQEDSAVYLCASSLVYRGRNTGELFFGEGSRLTVL.

V is TRBV5-4 and J is TRBJ2-3, with TRBD2 matching 8 bases. The CDR3 is 15 amino acids. Germline V gene data show CDR1 as SGHNT and CDR2 as YYREEE (reference sequence). J was trimmed by 3 bases and V by 6 bases; bases with no gene match: 9. The CDR3 coding sequence is TGTGCCAGCAAAATGGGTAGCGGGGATACAGATACGCAGTATTTT. It encodes CASKMGSGDTDTQYF.

The rearrangement links TRBV19 to TRBJ2-5; TRBD1 aligns across 7 bases. CDR3 size: 15 residues. V was clipped by 3 bases and J by 5 bases; unmatched bases: 9. Germline V gives CDR1 LNHDA, CDR2 SQIVND (reference sequence). The CDR3 nucleotides read TGTGCCAGTAGTATTTTAGGGGGCACGAGGGAGACCCAGTACTTC. Its translation is CASSILGGTRETQYF.

This rearrangement joins TRBV5-6 to TRBJ1-5, with D possibly being TRBD1 (6 bases). V lost 0 bases, J lost 6 bases, and 10 bases lay in between. Germline CDR1 reads SGHDT; CDR2 reads YYEEEE. The CDR3 spans 14 residues. CDR3 sequence reads: CASSLGQGSQPQHF. In DNA form, the CDR3 reads TGTGCCAGCAGCTTGGGTCAGGGGAGTCAGCCCCAGCATTTT.

The chain employs TRBV7-9 and TRBJ2-5, with a possible D match to TRBD2 (6 bases). The germline V gene encodes CDR1 SEHNR and CDR2 FQNEAQ (reference sequence). The CDR3 totals 16 residues. The V gene lost 5 bases and the J gene lost 5 bases, with 21 bases spanning the gap. This chain's CDR3 is CASSPPWRGTEETQYF. Written as DNA, the CDR3 is TGTGCCAGCAGCCCTCCGTGGCGCGGGACGGAGGAGACCCAGTACTTC. The full variable domain, in which reference TRBV7-9 and TRBJ2-5 provide the parts outside the CDR3, is DTGVSQNPRHKITKRGQNVTFRCDPISEHNRLYWYRQTLGQGPEFLTYFQNEAQLEKSRLLSDRFSAERPKGSFSTLEIQRTEQGDSAMYLCASSPPWRGTEETQYFGPGTRLLVL.

The chain carries TRBV6-1 and TRBJ1-2; D is unclear. The CDR3 is made up of 15 amino acids. The germline CDR1 and CDR2 sequences are MNHNS and SASEGT. V shed 3 bases and J shed 6 bases, with 17 bases lying between them. The DNA for the CDR3 is TGTGCCAGCAGTGACGTCGGGATAGCCTCCGATGGCTACACCTTC. Encoded protein: CASSDVGIASDGYTF.

The rearrangement joins TRBV4-1 to TRBJ2-2; perhaps TRBD2 as D (5 bases). The germline V gene encodes CDR1 MGHRA and CDR2 YSYEKL. The CDR3 consists of 16 residues. The germline V and J ends were trimmed by 7 bases and 1 base, with 16 bases remaining between them. The CDR3 bases are TGCGCCAGCACGTACAGTCCAGCGGAGAACACCGGGGAGCTGTTTTTT. Translation gives CASTYSPAENTGELFF.

V is TRBV10-3 and J is TRBJ1-1, with D uncertain. The length of the CDR3 is 12 residues. In germline, CDR1 is ENHRY, CDR2 SYGVKD. The V end lost 5 bases, the J end lost 2 bases, and 6 bases lay between the germline ends. The CDR3 coding sequence is TGTGCCATCAGTAGAGTTAACACTGAAGCTTTCTTT. Its translation: CAISRVNTEAFF.

This sequence joins TRBV6-4 and TRBJ1-1; possibly TRBD1 for D (5 bases). CDR3 length equals 14 residues. V shed 2 bases and J shed 0 bases, with 7 bases lying between them. Per germline, CDR1 MRHNA and CDR2 SNTAGT. The CDR3 nucleotides are TGTGCCAGCAGTGACGGGGGGTTGAACACTGAAGCTTTCTTT. It is translated as CASSDGGLNTEAFF.